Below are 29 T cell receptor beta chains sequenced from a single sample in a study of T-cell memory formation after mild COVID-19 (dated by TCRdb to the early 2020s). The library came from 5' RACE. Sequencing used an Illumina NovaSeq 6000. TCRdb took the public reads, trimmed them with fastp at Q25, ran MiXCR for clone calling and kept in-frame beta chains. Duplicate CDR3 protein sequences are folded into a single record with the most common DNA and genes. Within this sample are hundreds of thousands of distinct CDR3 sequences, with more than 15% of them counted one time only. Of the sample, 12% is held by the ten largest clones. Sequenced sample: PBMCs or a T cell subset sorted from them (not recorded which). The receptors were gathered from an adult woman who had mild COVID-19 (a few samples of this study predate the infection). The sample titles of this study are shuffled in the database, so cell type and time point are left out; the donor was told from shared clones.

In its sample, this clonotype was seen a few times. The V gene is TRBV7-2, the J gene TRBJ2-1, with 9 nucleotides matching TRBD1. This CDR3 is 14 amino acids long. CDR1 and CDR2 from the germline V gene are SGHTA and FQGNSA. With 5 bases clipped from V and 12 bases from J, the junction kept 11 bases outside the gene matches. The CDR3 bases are TGTGCCAGCAGCCAGATGCCGGGACAGGGTTTGCAGTTCTTC. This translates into CASSQMPGQGLQFF.

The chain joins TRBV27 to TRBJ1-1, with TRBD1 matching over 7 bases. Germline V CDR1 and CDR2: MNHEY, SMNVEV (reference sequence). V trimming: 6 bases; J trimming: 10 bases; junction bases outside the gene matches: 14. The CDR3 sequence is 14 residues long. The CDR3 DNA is TGTGCCAGCAGGAGAGCTACAGGGGTCCCGTCAGCTTTCTTT. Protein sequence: CASRRATGVPSAFF.

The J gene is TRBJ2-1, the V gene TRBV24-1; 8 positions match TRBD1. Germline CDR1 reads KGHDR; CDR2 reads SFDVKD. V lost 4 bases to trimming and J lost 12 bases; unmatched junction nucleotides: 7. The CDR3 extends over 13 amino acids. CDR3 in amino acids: CATSEDGQGGQFF. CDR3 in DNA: TGTGCCACCAGTGAGGACGGACAGGGCGGGCAGTTCTTC.

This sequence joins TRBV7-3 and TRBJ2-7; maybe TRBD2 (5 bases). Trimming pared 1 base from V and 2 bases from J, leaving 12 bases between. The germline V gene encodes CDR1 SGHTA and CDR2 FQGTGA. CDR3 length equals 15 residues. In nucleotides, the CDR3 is TGTGCCAGCAGCTTAATAGGAAACGGGGCCTACGAGCAGTACTTC. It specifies CASSLIGNGAYEQYF.

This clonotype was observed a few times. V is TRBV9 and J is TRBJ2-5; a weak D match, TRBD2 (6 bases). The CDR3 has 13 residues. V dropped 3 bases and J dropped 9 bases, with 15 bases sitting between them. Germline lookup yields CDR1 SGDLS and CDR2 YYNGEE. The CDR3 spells CASSARDPGAQYF. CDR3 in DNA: TGTGCCAGCAGCGCCAGGGACCCGGGGGCCCAGTACTTC.

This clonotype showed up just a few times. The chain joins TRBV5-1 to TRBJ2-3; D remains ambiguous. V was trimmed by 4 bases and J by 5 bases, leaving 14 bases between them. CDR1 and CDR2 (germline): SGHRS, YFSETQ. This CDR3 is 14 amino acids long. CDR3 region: CASSLGPAGDTQYF. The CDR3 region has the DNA TGCGCCAGCAGCCTAGGACCCGCAGGAGATACGCAGTATTTT.

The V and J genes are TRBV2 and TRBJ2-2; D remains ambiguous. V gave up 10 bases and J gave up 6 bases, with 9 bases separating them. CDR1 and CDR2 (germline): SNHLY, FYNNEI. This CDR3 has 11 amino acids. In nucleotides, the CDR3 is TGTGCCACCTCCCAGGCCGGGGAGCTGTTTTTT. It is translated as CATSQAGELFF.

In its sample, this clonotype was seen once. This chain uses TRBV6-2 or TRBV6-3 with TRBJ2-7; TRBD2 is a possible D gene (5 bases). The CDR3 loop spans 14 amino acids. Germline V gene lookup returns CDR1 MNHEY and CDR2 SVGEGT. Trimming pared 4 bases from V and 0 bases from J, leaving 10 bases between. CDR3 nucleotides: TGTGCCAGCAGTTGGACTCCCCGCTCCTACGAGCAGTACTTC. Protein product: CASSWTPRSYEQYF.

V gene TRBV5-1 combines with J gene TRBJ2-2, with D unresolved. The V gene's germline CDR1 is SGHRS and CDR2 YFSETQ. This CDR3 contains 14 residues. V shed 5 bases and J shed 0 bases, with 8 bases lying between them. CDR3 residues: CASRPDPNTGELFF. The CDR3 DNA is TGCGCCAGCAGGCCGGACCCGAACACCGGGGAGCTGTTTTTT.

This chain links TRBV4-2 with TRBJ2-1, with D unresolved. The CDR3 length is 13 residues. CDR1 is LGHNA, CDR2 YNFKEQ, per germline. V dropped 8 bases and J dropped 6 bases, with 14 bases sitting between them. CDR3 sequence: CASSARQLNEQFF. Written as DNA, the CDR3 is TGTGCCAGCTCGGCAAGGCAGCTCAATGAGCAGTTCTTC.

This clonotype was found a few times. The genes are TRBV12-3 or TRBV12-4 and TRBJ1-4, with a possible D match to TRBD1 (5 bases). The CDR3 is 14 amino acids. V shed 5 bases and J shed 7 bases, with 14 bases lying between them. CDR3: CASSLQGSGEKLFF. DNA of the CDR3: TGTGCCAGCAGTCTGCAGGGTTCGGGTGAAAAACTGTTTTTT.

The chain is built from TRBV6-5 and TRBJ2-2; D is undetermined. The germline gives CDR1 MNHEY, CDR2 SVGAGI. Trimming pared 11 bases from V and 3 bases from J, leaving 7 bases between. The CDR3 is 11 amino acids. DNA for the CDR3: TGTGCCGTCTGGGACACCGGGGAGCTGTTTTTT. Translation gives CAVWDTGELFF.

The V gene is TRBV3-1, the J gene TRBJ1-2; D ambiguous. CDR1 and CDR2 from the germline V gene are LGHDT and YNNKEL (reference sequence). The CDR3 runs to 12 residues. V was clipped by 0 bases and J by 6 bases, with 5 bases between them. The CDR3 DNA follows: TGTGCCAGCAGCCAAGATTTGAATGGCTACACCTTC. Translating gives CASSQDLNGYTF.

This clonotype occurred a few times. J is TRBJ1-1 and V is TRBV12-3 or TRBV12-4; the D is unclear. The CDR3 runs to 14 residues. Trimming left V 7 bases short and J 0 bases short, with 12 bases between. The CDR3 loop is CASIPTGMNTEAFF. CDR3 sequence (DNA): TGTGCCAGCATCCCGACTGGCATGAACACTGAAGCTTTCTTT.

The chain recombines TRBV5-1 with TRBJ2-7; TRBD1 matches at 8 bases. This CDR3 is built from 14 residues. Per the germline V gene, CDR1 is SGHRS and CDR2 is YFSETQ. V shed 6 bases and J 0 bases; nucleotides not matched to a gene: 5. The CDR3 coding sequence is TGCGCCAGCATCTCCGACAGGGGCTCCTACGAGCAGTACTTC. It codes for CASISDRGSYEQYF.

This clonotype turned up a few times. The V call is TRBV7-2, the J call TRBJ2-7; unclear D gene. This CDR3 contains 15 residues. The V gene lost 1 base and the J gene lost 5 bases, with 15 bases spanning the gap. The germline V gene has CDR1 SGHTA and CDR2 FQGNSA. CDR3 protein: CASSLGDRLGDEQYF. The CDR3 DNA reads TGTGCCAGCAGCTTAGGAGATCGGCTTGGCGACGAGCAGTACTTC.

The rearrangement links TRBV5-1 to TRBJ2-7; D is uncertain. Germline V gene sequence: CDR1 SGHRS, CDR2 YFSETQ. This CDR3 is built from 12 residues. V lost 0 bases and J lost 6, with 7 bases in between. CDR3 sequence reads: CASSLGKLEQYF. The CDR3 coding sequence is TGCGCCAGCAGCTTGGGGAAGCTCGAGCAGTACTTC.

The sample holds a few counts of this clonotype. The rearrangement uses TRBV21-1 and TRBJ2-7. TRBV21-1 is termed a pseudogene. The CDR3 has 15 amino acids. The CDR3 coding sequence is TGTGCCAGCAGCCGCCAGCCAGATGCCACCTACGAGCAGTACTTC. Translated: CASSRQPDATYEQYF.

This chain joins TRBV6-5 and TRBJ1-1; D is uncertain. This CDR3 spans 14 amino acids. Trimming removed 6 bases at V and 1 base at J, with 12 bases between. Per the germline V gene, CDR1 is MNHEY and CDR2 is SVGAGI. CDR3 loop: CASRLASSNTEAFF. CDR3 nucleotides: TGTGCCAGCAGGTTAGCCTCTTCGAACACTGAAGCTTTCTTT.

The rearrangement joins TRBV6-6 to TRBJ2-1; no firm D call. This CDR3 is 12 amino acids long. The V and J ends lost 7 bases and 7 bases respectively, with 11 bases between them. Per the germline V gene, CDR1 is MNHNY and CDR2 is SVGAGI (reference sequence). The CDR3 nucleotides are TGTGCCAGCACCCTAGGGCGGAATGAGCAGTTCTTC. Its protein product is CASTLGRNEQFF.

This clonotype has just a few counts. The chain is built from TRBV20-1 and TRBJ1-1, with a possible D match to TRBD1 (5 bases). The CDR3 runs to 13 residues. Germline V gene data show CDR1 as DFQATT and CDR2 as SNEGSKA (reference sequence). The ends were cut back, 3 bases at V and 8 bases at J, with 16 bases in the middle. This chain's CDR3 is CSARVGTGLEAFF. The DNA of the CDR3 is TGCAGTGCTAGGGTAGGGACTGGGTTAGAAGCTTTCTTT.

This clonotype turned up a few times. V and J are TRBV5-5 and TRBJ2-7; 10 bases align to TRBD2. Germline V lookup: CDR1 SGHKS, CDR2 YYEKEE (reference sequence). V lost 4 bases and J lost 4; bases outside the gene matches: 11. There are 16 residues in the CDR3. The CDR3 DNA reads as TGTGCCAGCAGCCCTCCCAGACTAGCGGGCCTTTACGAGCAGTACTTC. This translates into CASSPPRLAGLYEQYF.

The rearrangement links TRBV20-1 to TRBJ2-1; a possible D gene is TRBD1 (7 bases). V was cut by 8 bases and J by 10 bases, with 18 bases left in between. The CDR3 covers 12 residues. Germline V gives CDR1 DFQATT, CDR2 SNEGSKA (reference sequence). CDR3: CSSQLRGVEQFF. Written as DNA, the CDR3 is TGCAGTAGTCAACTCAGGGGGGTAGAGCAGTTCTTC.

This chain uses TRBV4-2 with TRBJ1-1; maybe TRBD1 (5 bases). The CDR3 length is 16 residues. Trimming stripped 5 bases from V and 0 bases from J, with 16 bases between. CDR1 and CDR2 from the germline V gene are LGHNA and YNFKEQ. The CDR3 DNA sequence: TGTGCCAGCAGCACCCCCTCCAAGGGGTTGAACACTGAAGCTTTCTTT. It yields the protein CASSTPSKGLNTEAFF.

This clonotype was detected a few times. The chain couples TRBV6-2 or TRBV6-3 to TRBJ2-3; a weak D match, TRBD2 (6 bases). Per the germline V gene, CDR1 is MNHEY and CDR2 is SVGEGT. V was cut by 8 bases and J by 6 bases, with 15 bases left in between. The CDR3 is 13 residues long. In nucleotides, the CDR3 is TGTGCCAGCGTCCCCGGAGGGACCGATACGCAGTATTTT. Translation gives CASVPGGTDTQYF.

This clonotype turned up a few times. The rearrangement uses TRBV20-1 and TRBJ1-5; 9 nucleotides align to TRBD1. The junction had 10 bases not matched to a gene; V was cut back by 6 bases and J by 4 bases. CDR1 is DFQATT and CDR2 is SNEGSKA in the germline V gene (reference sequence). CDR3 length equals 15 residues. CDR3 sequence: CSAKMGTGLNQPQHF. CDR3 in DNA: TGCAGTGCAAAGATGGGGACAGGGCTGAATCAGCCCCAGCATTTT.

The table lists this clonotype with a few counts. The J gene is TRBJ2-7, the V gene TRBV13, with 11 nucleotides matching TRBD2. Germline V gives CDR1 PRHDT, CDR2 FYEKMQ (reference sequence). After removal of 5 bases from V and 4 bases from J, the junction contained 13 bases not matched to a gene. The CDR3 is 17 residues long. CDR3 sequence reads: CASSTYTTRTSGYEQYF. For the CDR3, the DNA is TGTGCCAGCAGCACCTATACTACCCGGACTAGCGGGTACGAGCAGTACTTC.

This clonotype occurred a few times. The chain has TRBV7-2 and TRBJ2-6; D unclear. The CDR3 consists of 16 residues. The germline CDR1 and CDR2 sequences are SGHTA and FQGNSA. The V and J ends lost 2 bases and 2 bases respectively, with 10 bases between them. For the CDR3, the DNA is TGTGCCAGCAGCTTATCGGGCGCGCCTGGGGCCAACGTCCTGACTTTC. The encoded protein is CASSLSGAPGANVLTF.

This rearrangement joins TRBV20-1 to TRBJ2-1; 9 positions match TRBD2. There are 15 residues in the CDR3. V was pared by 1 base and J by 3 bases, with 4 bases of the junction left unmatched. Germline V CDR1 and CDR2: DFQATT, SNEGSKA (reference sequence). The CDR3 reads CSARALAGHYNEQFF. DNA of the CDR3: TGCAGTGCTAGAGCTCTAGCGGGGCACTACAATGAGCAGTTCTTC.